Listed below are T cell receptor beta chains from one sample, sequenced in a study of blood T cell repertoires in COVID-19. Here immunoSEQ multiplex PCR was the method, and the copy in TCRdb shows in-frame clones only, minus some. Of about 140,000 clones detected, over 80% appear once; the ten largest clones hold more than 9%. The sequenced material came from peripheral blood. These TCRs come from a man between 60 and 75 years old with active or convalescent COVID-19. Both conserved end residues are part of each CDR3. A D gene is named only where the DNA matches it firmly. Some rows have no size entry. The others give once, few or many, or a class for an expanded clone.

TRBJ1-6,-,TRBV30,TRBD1,CAWDGQGNSPLHF,TGTGCCTGGGACGGACAGGGTAATTCACCCCTCCACTTT
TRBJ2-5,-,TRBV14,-,CASSQAKSQTQYF,TGTGCCAGCAGCCAAGCTAAGTCGCAGACCCAGTACTTC
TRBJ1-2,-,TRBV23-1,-,CASSHFEQDYGYTF,TGCGCCAGCAGTCACTTCGAACAGGACTATGGCTACACCTTC
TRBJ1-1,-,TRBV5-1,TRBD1,CASSQQSRGRRNTEAFF,TGCGCCAGCAGCCAGCAGTCCAGGGGGCGTCGGAACACTGAAGCTTTCTTT
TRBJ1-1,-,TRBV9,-,CASSVGGHTEAFF,TGTGCCAGCAGCGTAGGGGGGCACACTGAAGCTTTCTTT
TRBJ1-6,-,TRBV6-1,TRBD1,CASSEAGWGTDSSPLHF,TGTGCCAGCAGTGAAGCGGGATGGGGGACAGACAGTTCACCCCTCCACTTT
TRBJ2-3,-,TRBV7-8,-,CASSPGQTSTDTQYF,TGTGCCAGCAGCCCTGGACAGACTAGCACAGATACGCAGTATTTT
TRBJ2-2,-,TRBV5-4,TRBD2,CASSPRTREGTGELFF,TGTGCCAGCAGCCCCCGGACTAGGGAGGGCACCGGGGAGCTGTTTTTT
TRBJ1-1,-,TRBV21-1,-,CARPPGQGHTEAFF,TGTGCCAGACCTCCGGGACAGGGGCACACTGAAGCTTTCTTT
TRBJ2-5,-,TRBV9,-,CASSVEGGPSGQETQYF,TGTGCCAGCAGCGTAGAGGGGGGGCCTAGCGGACAAGAGACCCAGTACTTC
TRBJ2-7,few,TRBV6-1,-,CASSERGPYEQYF,TGTGCCAGCAGTGAAAGGGGCCCCTACGAGCAGTACTTC
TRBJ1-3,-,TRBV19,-,CASTPDLSSGNTIYF,TGTGCCAGTACCCCAGACTTGTCCTCTGGAAACACCATATATTTT
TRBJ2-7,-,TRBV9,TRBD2,CASSGQVGGDEQYF,TGTGCCAGCAGCGGGCAGGTGGGAGGGGACGAGCAGTACTTC
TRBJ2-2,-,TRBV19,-,CASSRGTGELFF,TGTGCCAGTAGTCGAGGCACCGGGGAGCTGTTTTTT
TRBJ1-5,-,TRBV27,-,CASSLHSPNMGEPQHF,TGTGCCAGCAGTTTACACTCCCCCAATATGGGCGAGCCCCAGCATTTT
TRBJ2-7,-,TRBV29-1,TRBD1,CSEDRRHNQTPSYEQYF,TGCAGCGAGGACAGGAGACATAACCAAACGCCCTCCTACGAGCAGTACTTC
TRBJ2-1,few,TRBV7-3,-,CASSLTRGLSSYNEQFF,TGTGCCAGCAGCTTAACTCGCGGGCTGAGCTCCTACAATGAGCAGTTCTTC
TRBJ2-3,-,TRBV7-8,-,CASSLAPTGYGTDTQYF,TGTGCCAGCAGCTTAGCGCCCACAGGGTATGGTACAGATACGCAGTATTTT
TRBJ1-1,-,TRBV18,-,CASSVPGQLTNTEAFF,TGTGCCAGCTCAGTACCGGGACAACTTACGAACACTGAAGCTTTCTTT
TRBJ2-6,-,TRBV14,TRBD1,CASSQDLAGQGAISGANVLTF,TGTGCCAGCAGCCAAGACCTAGCCGGACAGGGGGCTATATCTGGGGCCAACGTCCTGACTTTC
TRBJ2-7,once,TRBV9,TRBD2,CASSGYGSASGVLRPYEQYF,TGTGCCAGCAGCGGGTACGGCTCGGCTAGCGGGGTCCTCCGCCCCTACGAGCAGTACTTC
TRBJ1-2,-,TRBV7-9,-,CASSLGGNNYGYTF,TGTGCCAGCAGCTTGGGGGGGAACAACTATGGCTACACCTTC
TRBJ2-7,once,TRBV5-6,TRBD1,CASSLPAGGSEQYF,TGTGCCAGCAGCTTGCCGGCAGGGGGCAGCGAGCAGTACTTC
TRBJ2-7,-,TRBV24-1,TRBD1,CATSDPAGTGPYEQYF,TGTGCCACCAGTGATCCTGCCGGGACAGGGCCCTACGAGCAGTACTTC
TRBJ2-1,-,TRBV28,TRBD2,CASREIGAGGSSYNEQFF,TGTGCCAGCCGCGAGATAGGGGCGGGAGGTAGCTCCTACAATGAGCAGTTCTTC
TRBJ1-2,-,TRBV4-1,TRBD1,CASSQDSATGGGYTF,TGCGCCAGCAGCCAAGATAGTGCGACAGGGGGGGGCTACACCTTC
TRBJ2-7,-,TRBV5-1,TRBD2,CASSSTWTSGTSHYEQYF,TGCGCCAGCAGCTCTACCTGGACTAGCGGGACGTCTCACTACGAGCAGTACTTC
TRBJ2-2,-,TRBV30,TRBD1,CAWSRQGAGELFF,TGTGCCTGGAGTCGCCAGGGGGCCGGGGAGCTGTTTTTT
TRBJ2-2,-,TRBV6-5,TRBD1,CATWDRANTGELFF,TGTGCCACCTGGGACAGGGCGAACACCGGGGAGCTGTTTTTT
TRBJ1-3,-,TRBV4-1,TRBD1,CASSQTGAGNTIYF,TGCGCCAGCAGCCAGACAGGGGCTGGAAACACCATATATTTT
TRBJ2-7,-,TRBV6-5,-,CASSYSASNEQYF,TGTGCCAGCAGTTACTCGGCTAGCAACGAGCAGTACTTC
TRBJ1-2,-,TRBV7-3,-,CASSLQQGYGYTF,TGTGCCAGCAGCTTACAACAGGGCTATGGCTACACCTTC
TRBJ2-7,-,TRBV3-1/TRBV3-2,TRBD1,CASRGGGTGARGQYF,TGTGCCAGCAGAGGGGGCGGGACAGGGGCTCGGGGGCAGTACTTC
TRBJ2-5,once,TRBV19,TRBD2,CASSTPSSGREETQYF,TGTGCCAGTAGTACCCCTTCCAGCGGGAGGGAGGAGACCCAGTACTTC
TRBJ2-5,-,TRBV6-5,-,CASSVTRQETQYF,TGTGCCAGCAGCGTGACTCGACAAGAGACCCAGTACTTC
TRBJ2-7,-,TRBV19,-,CASSTRTKDEQYF,TGTGCCAGTAGTACCAGGACTAAGGACGAGCAGTACTTC
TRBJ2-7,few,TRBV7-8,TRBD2,CASSFGAGAYEQYF,TGTGCCAGCAGCTTCGGAGCGGGGGCCTACGAGCAGTACTTC
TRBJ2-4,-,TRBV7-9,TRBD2,CASSSLTGTSENIQYF,TGTGCCAGCAGCTCCTTAACCGGGACTAGCGAAAACATTCAGTACTTC
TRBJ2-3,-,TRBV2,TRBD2,CASSETRTSGVTDTQYF,TGTGCCAGCAGTGAGACTCGGACTAGCGGGGTCACAGATACGCAGTATTTT
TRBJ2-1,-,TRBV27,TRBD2,CATTPPGGPHNEQFF,TGTGCCACCACACCGCCGGGAGGGCCCCACAATGAGCAGTTCTTC
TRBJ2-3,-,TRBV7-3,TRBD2,CASSYRQLLAGGADTQYF,TGTGCCAGCAGCTACCGCCAGTTACTAGCGGGAGGCGCAGATACGCAGTATTTT
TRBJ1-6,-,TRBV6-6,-,CASSYSRSSGSPLHF,TGTGCCAGCAGTTACTCTCGCAGTTCGGGGTCACCCCTCCACTTT